The 31 T cell receptor beta chains in this list originate from one sample, sequenced in a study of T-cell memory formation after mild COVID-19. TCRdb called the 5' RACE reads again in MiXCR, with one record for every CDR3 protein. The data show over 400,000 distinct CDR3 sequences, more than 20% seen once. The specimen was PBMCs or a T cell subset sorted from them (not recorded which). These receptors all stem from an adult woman who had mild COVID-19 (a few samples of this study predate the infection). Cell type and time point are not known.

This clonotype has just a few counts. V gene TRBV7-8 combines with J gene TRBJ1-1; D call uncertain. Germline CDR1 is SGHVS and CDR2 is FQNEAQ. CDR3 length: 14 residues. Trimming removed 4 bases from V and 4 bases from J, with 13 bases in between. The CDR3 is CASSSSLTLTEAFF. CDR3 DNA: TGTGCCAGCAGCTCGAGTCTCACCCTCACTGAAGCTTTCTTT. Together with reference TRBV7-8 and TRBJ1-1, the CDR3 gives the full variable domain: GAGVSQSPRYKVAKRGQDVALRCDPISGHVSLFWYQQALGQGPEFLTYFQNEAQLDKSGLPSDRFFAERPEGSVSTLKIQRTQQEDSAVYLCASSSSLTLTEAFFGQGTRLTVV.

The chain employs TRBV29-1 and TRBJ2-7, with TRBD2 identical over 7 bases. Germline V gives CDR1 SQVTM, CDR2 ANQGSEA. V was pared by 7 bases and J by 3 bases, with 3 bases of the junction left unmatched. The CDR3 is made up of 11 amino acids. CDR3 region: CSAWGGYEQYF. In DNA, the CDR3 is TGCAGCGCTTGGGGGGGCTACGAGCAGTACTTC.

The chain has TRBV6-1 and TRBJ2-3; 10 bases match TRBD2. The CDR3 runs 14 residues. V shed 8 bases, J shed 7 bases, and the junction held 9 bases outside the gene matches. Germline CDR1 reads MNHNS; CDR2 reads SASEGT. CDR3 protein: CASLTSGALHTQYF. CDR3 DNA sequence: TGTGCCAGCCTCACTAGCGGGGCCCTACATACGCAGTATTTT.

The chain employs TRBV4-2 and TRBJ1-1; no clear D. Germline CDR1 is LGHNA and CDR2 is YNFKEQ. The CDR3 is made up of 13 amino acids. Trimming cost V 4 bases and J 0 bases, with 6 bases left between them. CDR3 sequence reads: CASSPGMNTEAFF. Here the CDR3 DNA reads TGTGCCAGCAGCCCGGGAATGAACACTGAAGCTTTCTTT.

The chain is built from TRBV20-1 and TRBJ1-3; TRBD1 might be the D (6 bases). The V gene lost 4 bases and the J gene lost 4 bases, with 11 bases spanning the gap. The germline V gene has CDR1 DFQATT and CDR2 SNEGSKA (reference sequence). This CDR3 has 13 amino acids. The CDR3 nucleotides are TGCAGTGCTACCCAGGGGATCGGAAACACCATATATTTT. It yields the protein CSATQGIGNTIYF.

This clonotype was detected only a few times. This sequence joins TRBV6-5 and TRBJ2-3; 8 bases align to TRBD1. The CDR3 runs to 16 residues. Germline V gives CDR1 MNHEY, CDR2 SVGAGI. With V trimmed by 6 bases and J by 5 bases, 13 bases remained unmatched. The CDR3 is CASSQRRGTGKDTQYF. In nucleotides, the CDR3 is TGTGCCAGCAGCCAACGGAGAGGGACAGGCAAAGATACGCAGTATTTT.

Only a few counts were recorded for this clonotype. The V call is TRBV24-1, the J call TRBJ2-5; no firm D call. In germline, CDR1 is KGHDR, CDR2 SFDVKD. V was trimmed by 2 bases and J by 5 bases, leaving 11 bases between them. The CDR3 runs 14 residues. In DNA form, the CDR3 reads TGTGCCACCAGTGATTCGGTCTTATCGGAGACCCAGTACTTC. Translating gives CATSDSVLSETQYF.

The chain carries TRBV7-9 and TRBJ2-2; tentative D call: TRBD2 (5 bases). CDR1 and CDR2 from the germline V gene are SEHNR and FQNEAQ (reference sequence). The CDR3 contains 16 residues. V dropped 0 bases and J dropped 4 bases, with 12 bases sitting between them. CDR3 DNA: TGTGCCAGCAGCTTAGCACTAGGGCGTAGCACCGGGGAGCTGTTTTTT. This translates into CASSLALGRSTGELFF.

There are a few counts of this clonotype. This chain links TRBV25-1 with TRBJ2-6; a possible D gene is TRBD1 (6 bases). This CDR3 is 19 amino acids long. Trimming shortened V by 1 base and J by 0 bases, and 16 bases separated the two germline ends. CDR1 is MGHDK, CDR2 SYGVNS, per germline. DNA of the CDR3: TGTGCCAGCAGTGAATCCCCAGCCGGGACAAGCTCTGGGGCCAACGTCCTGACTTTC. Protein product: CASSESPAGTSSGANVLTF.

This clonotype occurred a few times. The V gene is TRBV29-1, the J gene TRBJ2-1, with D possibly being TRBD1 (6 bases). The CDR3 is 14 residues long. The V end was cut by 6 bases, the J end by 2 bases, with 14 bases between. Germline V lookup: CDR1 SQVTM, CDR2 ANQGSEA. CDR3 in DNA: TGCAGCGTCTCTTTCCAGGGGACCTACAATGAGCAGTTCTTC. It encodes CSVSFQGTYNEQFF.

The chain recombines TRBV7-6 with TRBJ2-5; D not resolved. V was shortened by 3 bases and J by 2 bases, with 10 bases between the two germline ends. CDR1 is SGHVS and CDR2 is FNYEAQ in the germline V gene. This CDR3 contains 14 residues. This CDR3 reads CASSLTRIQETQYF. In nucleotides, the CDR3 is TGTGCCAGCAGCTTGACGAGAATACAAGAGACCCAGTACTTC.

In its sample, this clonotype was seen many times. This chain connects TRBV12-3 or TRBV12-4 to TRBJ1-1; TRBD1 agrees at 10 bases. This CDR3 region has 13 residues. The J segment lost 6 bases and the V segment lost 5 bases, leaving 3 bases of the junction unmatched. The CDR3 DNA sequence: TGTGCCAGCAGTCGACAGGGGGCTCCTGAAGCTTTCTTT. It specifies CASSRQGAPEAFF.

The rearrangement links TRBV21-1 to TRBJ2-5. TRBV21-1 is flagged as a pseudogene. CDR3 length: 15 residues. The CDR3 sequence is CASSKEVGRFETQYF. DNA for the CDR3: TGTGCCAGCAGCAAAGAGGTAGGACGGTTCGAGACCCAGTACTTC.

The chain uses TRBV7-8 and TRBJ1-5; D gene uncertain. The CDR3 runs to 13 residues. V was pared by 6 bases and J by 4 bases, with 10 bases between. Germline values: CDR1 SGHVS, CDR2 FQNEAQ. This chain's CDR3 is CASSFNRNQPQHF. Here the CDR3 DNA reads TGTGCCAGCAGTTTCAACAGAAATCAGCCCCAGCATTTT.

This chain links TRBV7-8 with TRBJ2-2; TRBD2 might be the D (6 bases). The CDR3 runs to 13 residues. The germline V gene encodes CDR1 SGHVS and CDR2 FQNEAQ. V lost 6 bases to trimming and J lost 6 bases, with 11 bases between them. In DNA form, the CDR3 reads TGTGCCAGCAGAGACGGGAGTTCCGGGGAGCTGTTTTTT. It is translated as CASRDGSSGELFF.

This clonotype occurred a few times. V is TRBV6-2 or TRBV6-3 and J is TRBJ2-7, with D unclear. V was cut by 7 bases and J by 0 bases, with 16 bases left in between. Germline CDR1 is MNHEY and CDR2 is SVGEGT. This CDR3 is 15 amino acids long. The DNA of the CDR3 is TGTGCCAGCACTGAAGGGCTCACCATCTCCTACGAGCAGTACTTC. Amino acids: CASTEGLTISYEQYF.

This clonotype was counted a few times. The rearrangement joins TRBV24-1 to TRBJ2-1; 7 bases agree with TRBD2. The ends lost 4 bases at V and 3 bases at J; junction bases unmatched: 2. CDR3 length equals 14 residues. Germline-derived CDR1 and CDR2 are KGHDR and SFDVKD. CDR3 DNA: TGTGCCACCAGTGACCGGGACTACTACAATGAGCAGTTCTTC. This sequence encodes CATSDRDYYNEQFF.

The chain recombines TRBV6-2 or TRBV6-3 with TRBJ2-3; the match to TRBD2 covers 7 bases. CDR1 is MNHEY, CDR2 SVGEGT, per germline. This CDR3 has 15 residues. After removal of 6 bases from V and 2 bases from J, the junction contained 8 bases not matched to a gene. The CDR3 DNA is TGTGCCAGCAGCTTCAGGGCGGGAGCCACAGATACGCAGTATTTT. Amino acids: CASSFRAGATDTQYF.

The table lists this clonotype with a few counts. The V gene is TRBV29-1, the J gene TRBJ2-7; possibly TRBD2 for D (6 bases). The V and J ends lost 4 bases and 3 bases respectively, with 22 bases between them. Germline loops: CDR1 SQVTM, CDR2 ANQGSEA. The CDR3 loop spans 16 amino acids. The DNA of the CDR3 is TGCAGCGTTGTGACTAGATTCGTGGCGCCCGACTACGAGCAGTACTTC. Its protein is CSVVTRFVAPDYEQYF.

V usage is TRBV27 and J usage is TRBJ2-2; D possibly corresponds to TRBD2 (5 bases). With 4 bases removed from V and 5 bases from J, the gap between germline ends came to 14 bases. The germline V gene encodes CDR1 MNHEY and CDR2 SMNVEV (reference sequence). The CDR3 covers 15 residues. CDR3 nucleotides: TGTGCCAGCAGTTCGTGGGCGCCGGGGACCGGGGAGCTGTTTTTT. Translated, it gives CASSSWAPGTGELFF.

J is TRBJ1-2 and V is TRBV12-3 or TRBV12-4; D unresolved. CDR3 length equals 15 residues. Trimming removed 5 bases from V and 7 bases from J, with 20 bases in between. The CDR3: CASSGRTPSEGGYTF. The DNA of the CDR3 is TGTGCCAGCAGTGGGCGGACCCCCTCCGAAGGTGGCTACACCTTC.

This chain links TRBV15 with TRBJ1-2; D is uncertain. Germline assignment: CDR1 LNHNV and CDR2 YYDKDF (reference sequence). Trimming removed 5 bases from V and 0 bases from J, with 7 bases in between. The CDR3 spans 13 residues. In nucleotides, the CDR3 is TGTGCCACCAGCCCCCGTTCTAACTATGGCTACACCTTC. Residues: CATSPRSNYGYTF.

This clonotype was seen more than once but under ten times. The chain's CDR3 is CASSMMVGQANQPQHF. CDR3 coding DNA: TGTGCCAGTAGTATGATGGTAGGACAGGCAAATCAGCCCCAGCATTTT. The V call is TRBV19, the J call TRBJ1-5; 7 nucleotides align to TRBD1. Losses at the gene ends were 3 bases for V and 4 bases for J; bases not matched to a gene: 9. The CDR3 contains 16 residues. Germline CDR1 is LNHDA and CDR2 is SQIVND (reference sequence).

The chain is built from TRBV24-1 and TRBJ2-7; TRBD2 agrees at 7 bases. The CDR3 is made up of 15 amino acids. The J segment lost 7 bases and the V segment lost 4 bases, leaving 12 bases of the junction unmatched. Germline-derived CDR1 and CDR2 are KGHDR and SFDVKD. The CDR3: CATSEGDWTGGEQYF. CDR3 DNA: TGTGCCACCAGTGAGGGGGACTGGACCGGGGGGGAGCAGTACTTC.

The chain couples TRBV20-1 to TRBJ2-3, with D uncertain. CDR3 length: 17 amino acids. V was clipped by 3 bases and J by 0 bases, with 19 bases between them. Germline loops: CDR1 DFQATT, CDR2 SNEGSKA (reference sequence). This CDR3 is CSASFSRGITSTDTQYF. The CDR3 coding sequence is TGCAGTGCTAGTTTTTCTCGAGGCATTACTAGCACAGATACGCAGTATTTT.

This chain connects TRBV23-1 to TRBJ1-5; 7 positions match TRBD1. TRBV23-1 is treated as an ORF (open reading frame) with a function not yet certain. This CDR3 is 17 amino acids long. Unmatched junction bases numbered 6, after V lost 0 bases and J lost 1 base. The CDR3 loop is CASSQSGEGASNQPQHF. The CDR3 nucleotides read TGCGCCAGCAGTCAATCGGGGGAGGGGGCGAGCAATCAGCCCCAGCATTTT.

The sample holds many counts of this clonotype. The rearrangement links TRBV5-1 to TRBJ2-5; 8 bases fit TRBD1. There are 13 residues in the CDR3. The germline gives CDR1 SGHRS, CDR2 YFSETQ. J gave up 4 bases and V 3 bases, and 2 bases lay outside the gene matches. The CDR3 sequence is CASSSGTGETQYF. In DNA, the CDR3 is TGCGCCAGCAGCTCGGGGACAGGAGAGACCCAGTACTTC.

This clonotype was seen a few times. The chain carries TRBV4-2 and TRBJ1-5; D remains unclear. This CDR3 has 15 residues. V lost 1 base and J lost 4, with 11 bases in between. CDR1 is LGHNA and CDR2 is YNFKEQ in the germline V gene. CDR3 bases: TGTGCCAGCAGCCAAGGTGTCAGCCTAAATCAGCCCCAGCATTTT. It translates to CASSQGVSLNQPQHF.

A few counts support this clonotype. This chain links TRBV20-1 with TRBJ2-7, with TRBD2 matching 8 bases. In germline, CDR1 is DFQATT, CDR2 SNEGSKA (reference sequence). The CDR3 has 15 residues. V was pared by 1 base and J by 0 bases, with 5 bases of the junction left unmatched. Written as DNA, the CDR3 is TGCAGTGCTAGAGGTAACGGGAGGGCCTCCTACGAGCAGTACTTC. Protein sequence: CSARGNGRASYEQYF.

This clonotype was detected only a few times. The chain combines TRBV5-1 with TRBJ1-1; D gene ambiguous. This CDR3 comprises 12 residues. The V gene lost 2 bases and the J gene lost 8 bases, with 10 bases spanning the gap. Germline lookup yields CDR1 SGHRS and CDR2 YFSETQ. The CDR3 spells CASSFEGWEAFF. In DNA, the CDR3 is TGCGCCAGCAGCTTTGAGGGTTGGGAAGCTTTCTTT.

V usage is TRBV5-4 and J usage is TRBJ1-2; a weak D match, TRBD1 (5 bases). Germline values: CDR1 SGHNT, CDR2 YYREEE (reference sequence). The V end lost 4 bases, the J end lost 6 bases, and 10 bases lay between the germline ends. The CDR3 consists of 12 residues. The chain's CDR3 is CASSGRADGYTF. Written as DNA, the CDR3 is TGTGCCAGCAGCGGCAGGGCGGATGGCTACACCTTC.